The present T cell receptor (beta chain) was sequenced within a study of cytomegalovirus exposure and HLA in healthy donors. The PCR contained 60 Vbeta and 13 Jbeta primers. Sequencing was performed with immunoSEQ multiplex PCR; in TCRdb, only in-frame clones are kept and a portion is missing. The table shows fewer than 150,000 clones, with around 78% occurring only once. In germline, CDR1 is SGHAT, CDR2 FQNNGV. V dropped 5 bases and J dropped 0 bases, with 23 bases sitting between them. The CDR3 has 18 residues. The sequencing input was PBMCs. The sequence derives from a woman aged 40 to 49 in good health and CMV-seropositive. The V gene is TRBV11-2, the J gene TRBJ2-7; D is undetermined. CDR3 region: CASSRALSRIASSYEQYF. The CDR3 nucleotides are TGTGCCAGCAGCAGAGCACTCTCGAGGATCGCGAGCTCCTACGAGCAGTACTTC.